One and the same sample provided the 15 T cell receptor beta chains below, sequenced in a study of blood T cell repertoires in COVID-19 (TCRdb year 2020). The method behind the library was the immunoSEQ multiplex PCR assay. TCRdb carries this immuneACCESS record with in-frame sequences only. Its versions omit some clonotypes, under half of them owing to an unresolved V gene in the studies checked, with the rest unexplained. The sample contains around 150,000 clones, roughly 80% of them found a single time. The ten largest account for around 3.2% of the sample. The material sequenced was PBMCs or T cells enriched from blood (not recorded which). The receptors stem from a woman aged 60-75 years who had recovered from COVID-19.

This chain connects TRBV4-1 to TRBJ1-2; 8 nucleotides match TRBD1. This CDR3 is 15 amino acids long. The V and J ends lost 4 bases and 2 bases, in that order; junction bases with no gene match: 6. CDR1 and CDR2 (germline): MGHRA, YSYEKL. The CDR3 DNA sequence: TGCGCCAGCAGCCCGCCCTGGACAGGGAACTATGGCTACACCTTC. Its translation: CASSPPWTGNYGYTF.

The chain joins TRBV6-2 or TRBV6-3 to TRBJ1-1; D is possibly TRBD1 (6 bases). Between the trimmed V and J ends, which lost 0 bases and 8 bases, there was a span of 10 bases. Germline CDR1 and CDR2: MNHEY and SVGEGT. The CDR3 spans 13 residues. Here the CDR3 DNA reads TGTGCCAGCAGTTACTCGACAGGTTCCGAAGCTTTCTTT. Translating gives CASSYSTGSEAFF.

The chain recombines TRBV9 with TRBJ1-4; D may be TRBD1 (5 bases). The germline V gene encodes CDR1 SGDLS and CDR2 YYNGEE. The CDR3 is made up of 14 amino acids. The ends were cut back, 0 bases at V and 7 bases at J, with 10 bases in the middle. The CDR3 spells CASSVDGGGEKLFF. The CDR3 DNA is TGTGCCAGCAGCGTAGATGGGGGAGGTGAAAAACTGTTTTTT.

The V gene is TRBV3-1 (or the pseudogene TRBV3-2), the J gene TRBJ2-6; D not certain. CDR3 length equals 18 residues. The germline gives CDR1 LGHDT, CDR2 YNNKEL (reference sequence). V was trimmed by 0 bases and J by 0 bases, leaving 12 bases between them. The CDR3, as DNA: TGTGCCAGCAGCCAAGATACCAGGCTCAGCTCTGGGGCCAACGTCCTGACTTTC. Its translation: CASSQDTRLSSGANVLTF.

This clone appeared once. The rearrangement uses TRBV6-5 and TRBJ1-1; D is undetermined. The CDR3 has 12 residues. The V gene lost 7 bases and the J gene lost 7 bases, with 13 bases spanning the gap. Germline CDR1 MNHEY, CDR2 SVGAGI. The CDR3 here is CASTNWAGEAFF. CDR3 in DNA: TGTGCCAGCACCAACTGGGCGGGTGAAGCTTTCTTT.

The CDR3 loop is CASSSQGDTEAFF. The CDR3 DNA reads as TGCGCCAGCAGTTCCCAGGGGGACACTGAAGCTTTCTTT. This rearrangement joins TRBV10-1 to TRBJ1-1; TRBD1 matches 7 bases. In germline, CDR1 is WNHNN, CDR2 SYGVQD (reference sequence). With V trimmed by 5 bases and J by 3 bases, 3 bases remained unmatched. The CDR3 extends over 13 amino acids.

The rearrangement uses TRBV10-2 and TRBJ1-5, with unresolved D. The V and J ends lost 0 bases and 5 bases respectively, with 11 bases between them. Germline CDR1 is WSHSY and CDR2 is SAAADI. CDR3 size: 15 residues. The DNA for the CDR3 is TGCGCCAGCAGTGAGTCGACTACCTTAGATCAGCCCCAGCATTTT. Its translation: CASSESTTLDQPQHF.

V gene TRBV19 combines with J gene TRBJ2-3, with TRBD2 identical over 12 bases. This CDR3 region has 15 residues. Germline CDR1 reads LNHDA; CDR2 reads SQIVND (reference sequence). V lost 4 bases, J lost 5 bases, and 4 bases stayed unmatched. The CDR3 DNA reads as TGTGCCAGTAGTAGACTAGCGGGGGCGGGAGATACGCAGTATTTT. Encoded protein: CASSRLAGAGDTQYF.

CDR3 DNA sequence: TGTGCCAGCAGCTCCCTCTCCGGGACATCCTTCGGTGAGCAGTTCTTC. Translating gives CASSSLSGTSFGEQFF. The genes are TRBV7-3 and TRBJ2-1, with D possibly being TRBD1 (6 bases). V dropped 4 bases and J dropped 9 bases, with 22 bases sitting between them. This CDR3 is 16 amino acids long. Germline CDR1 reads SGHTA; CDR2 reads FQGTGA.

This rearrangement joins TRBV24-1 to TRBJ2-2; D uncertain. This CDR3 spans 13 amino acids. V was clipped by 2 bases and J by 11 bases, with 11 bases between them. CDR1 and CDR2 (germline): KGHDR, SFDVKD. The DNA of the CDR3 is TGTGCCACCAGTGATTCCGCCCGGAGAGAGCTGTTTTTT. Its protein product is CATSDSARRELFF.

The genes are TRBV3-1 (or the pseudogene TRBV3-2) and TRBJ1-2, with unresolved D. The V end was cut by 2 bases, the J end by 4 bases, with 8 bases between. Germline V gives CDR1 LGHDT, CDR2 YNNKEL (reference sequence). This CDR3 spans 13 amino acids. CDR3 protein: CASSQPPFYGYTF. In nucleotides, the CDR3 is TGTGCCAGCAGCCAACCCCCGTTCTATGGCTACACCTTC.

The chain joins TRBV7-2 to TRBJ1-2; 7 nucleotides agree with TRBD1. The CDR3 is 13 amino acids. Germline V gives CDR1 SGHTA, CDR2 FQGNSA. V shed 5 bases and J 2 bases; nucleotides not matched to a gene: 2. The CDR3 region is CASSQGQNYGYTF. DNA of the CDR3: TGTGCCAGCAGCCAGGGACAGAACTATGGCTACACCTTC.

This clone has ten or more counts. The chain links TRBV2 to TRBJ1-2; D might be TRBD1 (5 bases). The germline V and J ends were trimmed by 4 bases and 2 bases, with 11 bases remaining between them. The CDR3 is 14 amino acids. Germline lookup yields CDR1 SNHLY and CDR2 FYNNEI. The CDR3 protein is CASSVRAENYGYTF. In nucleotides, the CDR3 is TGTGCCAGCAGTGTCAGGGCAGAAAACTATGGCTACACCTTC.

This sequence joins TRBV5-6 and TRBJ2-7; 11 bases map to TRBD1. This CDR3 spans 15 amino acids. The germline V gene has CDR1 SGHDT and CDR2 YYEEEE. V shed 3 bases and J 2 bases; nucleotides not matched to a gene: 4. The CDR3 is CASSYMGQGAYEQYF. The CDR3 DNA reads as TGTGCCAGCAGCTACATGGGACAGGGGGCCTACGAGCAGTACTTC.

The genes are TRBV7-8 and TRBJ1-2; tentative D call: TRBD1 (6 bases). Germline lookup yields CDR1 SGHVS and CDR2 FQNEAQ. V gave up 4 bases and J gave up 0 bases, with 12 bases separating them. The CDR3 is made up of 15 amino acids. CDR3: CASSSQGNANYGYTF. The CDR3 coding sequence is TGTGCCAGCAGCTCCCAGGGGAACGCTAACTATGGCTACACCTTC.